This TCR beta chain was observed in a study of OX40 agonist ivuxolimab in advanced cancers. Across the whole study: Given to patients was ivuxolimab, an agonistic anti-OX40 (CD134) antibody. Dose-escalation patients suffered from hepatocellular carcinoma, melanoma, renal cell or head and neck cancer.

Sequenced by immunoSEQ multiplex PCR; TCRdb stores in-frame clones only, minus some. The table lists about 46,000 clones, 80% to 85% of them singletons, with about 2.9% in the top ten. Per germline, CDR1 LGHNT and CDR2 FRNRAP. Trimming removed 1 base at V and 3 bases at J, with 12 bases between. This CDR3 is 15 amino acids long. This clone was seen a few times. The chain employs TRBV12-5 and TRBJ2-5; D is perhaps TRBD1 (6 bases). The sample consisted of CD4+ or CD8+ T cells sorted from blood, taken in a trial of the OX40 agonist ivuxolimab. The TCR comes from an adult with an advanced solid tumor such as melanoma, head and neck, liver or kidney cancer. The CDR3 here is CASGLASGTKETQYF. The CDR3 nucleotides read TGTGCTAGTGGTTTGGCCTCCGGGACAAAAGAGACCCAGTACTTC.